The rows below give T cell receptor beta chains drawn from one sample of a study of blood T cell repertoires in COVID-19. Only in-frame clones appear in the TCRdb table, and some are missing; sequencing was by immunoSEQ multiplex PCR. The profile shows tens of thousands of clones, approximately 89% of them singletons. The material sequenced was peripheral blood. These receptors were taken from a man between 65 and 79 years old with active or convalescent COVID-19. Each CDR3 is given with its conserved first and last residue. A D gene is named only where the DNA matches it firmly. Part of the rows lack a size; the others show once, few, many or a class for expanded clones.

TRBD1 | TRBJ1-1 | - | TRBV6-5 | CASGQGYTEAFF | TGTGCCAGTGGACAGGGATACACTGAAGCTTTCTTT
- | TRBJ1-6 | - | TRBV2 | CASSDFSPLHF | TGTGCCAGCAGTGACTTTTCACCCCTCCACTTT
- | TRBJ2-2 | - | TRBV29-1 | CSAGLAGNTGELFF | TGCAGCGCCGGTTTAGCCGGGAACACCGGGGAGCTGTTTTTT
TRBD1 | TRBJ2-1 | - | TRBV5-6 | CASSPVRQGVPDEQFF | TGTGCCAGCAGTCCCGTCCGCCAGGGGGTCCCCGATGAGCAGTTCTTC
TRBD1 | TRBJ1-1 | - | TRBV7-2 | CASSVITGGTEAFF | TGTGCCAGCAGCGTAATTACAGGGGGCACTGAAGCTTTCTTT
TRBD1 | TRBJ1-2 | - | TRBV18 | CASSPRKGADNYGYTF | TGTGCCAGCTCACCAAGGAAGGGGGCAGATAACTATGGCTACACCTTC
- | TRBJ2-5 | - | TRBV12-3/TRBV12-4 | CASSLGTRETQYF | TGTGCCAGCAGTTTAGGAACGAGGGAGACCCAGTACTTC
- | TRBJ2-7 | - | TRBV5-1 | CASSLTGSSYEQYF | TGCGCCAGCAGCTTGACAGGGAGCTCCTACGAGCAGTACTTC
TRBD1 | TRBJ1-4 | - | TRBV3-1/TRBV3-2 | CASSQSGTGFGLEKLFF | TGTGCCAGCAGCCAATCCGGGACAGGGTTCGGCCTTGAAAAACTGTTTTTT
- | TRBJ1-5 | - | TRBV5-3 | CARSFPAGGNQPQHF | TGTGCCAGAAGCTTCCCCGCTGGAGGCAATCAGCCCCAGCATTTT
TRBD1 | TRBJ2-2 | - | TRBV11-2 | CASSWPGTGHTGELFF | TGTGCCAGCAGCTGGCCGGGGACAGGGCACACCGGGGAGCTGTTTTTT
TRBD1 | TRBJ2-7 | once | TRBV28 | CATEDRGLGEQYF | TGTGCCACTGAGGACAGGGGGCTCGGGGAGCAGTACTTC
TRBD2 | TRBJ2-7 | - | TRBV18 | CASSPREGPYEQYF | TGTGCCAGCTCACCAAGGGAGGGACCCTACGAGCAGTACTTC
TRBD2 | TRBJ2-1 | - | TRBV9 | CASSVSGGASGNEQFF | TGTGCCAGCAGCGTAAGCGGGGGGGCCTCGGGGAATGAGCAGTTCTTC
TRBD1 | TRBJ1-2 | - | TRBV30 | CACTGAKANYGYTF | TGTGCCTGCACAGGGGCGAAAGCTAACTATGGCTACACCTTC
TRBD1 | TRBJ1-2 | - | TRBV7-9 | CASSMGQGINYGYTF | TGTGCCAGCAGCATGGGACAGGGCATAAACTATGGCTACACCTTC
TRBD1 | TRBJ2-2 | once | TRBV10-3 | CAITPGQGITGELFF | TGTGCCATCACCCCGGGACAGGGGATCACCGGGGAGCTGTTTTTT
TRBD1 | TRBJ1-1 | - | TRBV5-1 | CASSLGVTGPNTEAFF | TGCGCCAGCAGCTTGGGGGTGACAGGGCCGAACACTGAAGCTTTCTTT
TRBD1 | TRBJ2-3 | - | TRBV18 | CASSSGQSPPGLEDTQYF | TGTGCCAGCTCATCGGGACAGTCGCCGCCAGGGTTGGAGGATACGCAGTATTTT
- | TRBJ1-1 | - | TRBV5-1 | CASSLLQSPTEAFF | TGCGCCAGCAGCTTGTTGCAGTCCCCCACTGAAGCTTTCTTT
TRBD2 | TRBJ2-7 | - | TRBV5-4 | CASSFGGGRYEQYF | TGTGCCAGCAGCTTCGGGGGGGGCCGTTACGAGCAGTACTTC
- | TRBJ1-6 | - | TRBV5-1 | CASSFRGLGSPLHF | TGCGCCAGCAGCTTCCGGGGTTTGGGTTCACCCCTCCACTTT
TRBD1 | TRBJ1-1 | - | TRBV4-1 | CASSQIPGQGRAFF | TGCGCCAGCAGCCAGATACCGGGACAGGGACGAGCTTTCTTT
- | TRBJ1-5 | - | TRBV5-1 | CASSLGGGSDQPQHF | TGCGCCAGCAGCTTGGGAGGGGGTTCGGATCAGCCCCAGCATTTT
- | TRBJ1-3 | - | TRBV14 | CASRTSPGNTIYF | TGTGCCAGCAGGACTTCTCCTGGAAACACCATATATTTT
TRBD1 | TRBJ2-2 | few | TRBV5-1 | CASSLSAGQGSGELFF | TGCGCCAGCAGCTTGTCTGCCGGACAGGGGTCCGGGGAGCTGTTTTTT
TRBD2 | TRBJ2-1 | - | TRBV20-1 | CSACAGLAGDEQFF | TGCAGTGCTTGTGCGGGACTAGCCGGGGATGAGCAGTTCTTC
TRBD1 | TRBJ1-5 | - | TRBV27 | CASSLERQGAAQHF | TGTGCCAGCAGTTTAGAGCGGCAGGGGGCGGCCCAGCATTTT
TRBD1 | TRBJ1-1 | - | TRBV5-4 | CASRRGGAGGNTEAFF | TGTGCCAGCAGGCGAGGCGGGGCAGGGGGGAACACTGAAGCTTTCTTT
TRBD1 | TRBJ1-1 | large | TRBV9 | CASSITGTGGPNTEAFF | TGTGCCAGCAGCATAACCGGGACAGGGGGCCCAAACACTGAAGCTTTCTTT
TRBD1 | TRBJ1-6 | - | TRBV5-1 | CASSGGQGAANSPLHF | TGCGCCAGCAGCGGGGGACAGGGGGCGGCTAATTCACCCCTCCACTTT
- | TRBJ2-5 | - | TRBV11-2 | CASSLSSGAVETQYF | TGTGCCAGCAGCTTATCGTCTGGGGCGGTGGAGACCCAGTACTTC
TRBD1 | TRBJ2-4 | - | TRBV15 | CATSRDGDRGLAKNIQYF | TGTGCCACCAGCAGAGATGGGGACAGGGGGCTAGCCAAAAACATTCAGTACTTC
- | TRBJ1-5 | - | TRBV7-8 | CASSLGRGSNQPQHF | TGTGCCAGCAGCTTAGGCAGGGGAAGCAATCAGCCCCAGCATTTT
TRBD1 | TRBJ1-2 | - | TRBV9 | CASSRQGANYGYTF | TGTGCCAGCAGCCGACAGGGGGCTAACTATGGCTACACCTTC
- | TRBJ2-5 | few | TRBV28 | CATGGRGETQYF | TGTGCCACCGGGGGGCGCGGAGAGACCCAGTACTTC
TRBD1 | TRBJ1-1 | - | TRBV7-8 | CASSLTANQGARGNTEAFF | TGTGCCAGCAGCTTAACCGCTAATCAGGGGGCGCGAGGGAACACTGAAGCTTTCTTT
- | TRBJ1-3 | once | TRBV5-1 | CASSGGSQGNTIYF | TGCGCCAGCAGCGGGGGGAGCCAGGGAAACACCATATATTTT
- | TRBJ2-7 | - | TRBV7-9 | CASSPTTDYEQYF | TGTGCCAGCAGCCCGACGACAGATTACGAGCAGTACTTC
- | TRBJ2-5 | - | TRBV7-9 | CASSLALATETQYF | TGTGCCAGCAGCCTGGCCCTAGCGACGGAGACCCAGTACTTC
TRBD1 | TRBJ1-1 | once | TRBV27 | CASSLSTDRVRRTEAFF | TGTGCCAGCAGTTTATCCACGGACAGGGTGAGACGGACTGAAGCTTTCTTT
TRBD1 | TRBJ2-3 | - | TRBV5-6 | CASSEDRADTQYF | TGTGCCAGCAGCGAGGACAGGGCTGATACGCAGTATTTT
TRBD1 | TRBJ1-2 | - | TRBV7-2 | CASSSRQGALSYGYTF | TGTGCCAGCAGCTCCCGACAGGGGGCACTGAGCTATGGCTACACCTTC
- | TRBJ2-2 | - | TRBV7-2 | CASSLLGRSTGELFF | TGTGCCAGCAGCTTACTGGGCAGGTCCACCGGGGAGCTGTTTTTT
- | TRBJ2-3 | once | TRBV5-1 | CASSSDAGFGTDTQYF | TGCGCCAGCAGCTCCGATGCGGGGTTTGGGACAGATACGCAGTATTTT
- | TRBJ2-1 | - | TRBV4-3 | CASSLLQGSYNEQFF | TGCGCCAGCAGCCTATTACAGGGATCCTACAATGAGCAGTTCTTC
- | TRBJ1-1 | - | TRBV5-8 | CASSYYTEAFF | TGTGCCAGCAGCTACTACACTGAAGCTTTCTTT
- | TRBJ2-3 | - | TRBV28 | CASLRGGNGADTQYF | TGTGCCAGCCTCCGAGGGGGAAACGGCGCAGATACGCAGTATTTT
- | TRBJ1-2 | - | TRBV18 | CASSPHPPGNVANYGYTF | TGTGCCAGCTCACCACACCCCCCGGGTAATGTAGCTAACTATGGCTACACCTTC
- | TRBJ1-1 | - | TRBV2 | CASKSQGNTEAFF | TGTGCCAGCAAGAGCCAGGGGAACACTGAAGCTTTCTTT
- | TRBJ1-4 | - | TRBV6-6 | CASSPSLSGKLFF | TGTGCCAGCAGTCCTTCCCTTAGCGGGAAACTGTTTTTT
- | TRBJ1-4 | once | TRBV3-1/TRBV3-2 | CASSQGQGGEKLFF | TGTGCCAGCAGCCAAGGGCAGGGAGGTGAAAAACTGTTTTTT
TRBD1 | TRBJ1-5 | - | TRBV3-1/TRBV3-2 | CATMQGEQPQHF | TGTGCCACGATGCAGGGGGAACAGCCCCAGCATTTT
- | TRBJ2-1 | - | TRBV6-5 | CASSRDWRNEQFF | TGTGCCAGCAGTCGAGACTGGCGGAATGAGCAGTTCTTC
TRBD1 | TRBJ1-1 | - | TRBV18 | CASSPSTGNFYTEAFF | TGTGCCAGCTCACCGTCGACAGGGAACTTCTACACTGAAGCTTTCTTT
- | TRBJ1-3 | - | TRBV19 | CASSIDGFPGNTIYF | TGTGCCAGTAGTATAGATGGCTTCCCTGGAAACACCATATATTTT
TRBD1 | TRBJ2-1 | - | TRBV5-1 | CASSPRDRGFDEQFF | TGCGCCAGCAGCCCCCGCGACAGGGGCTTCGATGAGCAGTTCTTC
TRBD1 | TRBJ1-5 | - | TRBV19 | CASTPGQRDQPQHF | TGTGCCAGTACCCCGGGACAGAGGGATCAGCCCCAGCATTTT
- | TRBJ1-1 | - | TRBV5-1 | CASSLAKGLEAFF | TGCGCCAGCAGCTTGGCCAAGGGGCTTGAAGCTTTCTTT